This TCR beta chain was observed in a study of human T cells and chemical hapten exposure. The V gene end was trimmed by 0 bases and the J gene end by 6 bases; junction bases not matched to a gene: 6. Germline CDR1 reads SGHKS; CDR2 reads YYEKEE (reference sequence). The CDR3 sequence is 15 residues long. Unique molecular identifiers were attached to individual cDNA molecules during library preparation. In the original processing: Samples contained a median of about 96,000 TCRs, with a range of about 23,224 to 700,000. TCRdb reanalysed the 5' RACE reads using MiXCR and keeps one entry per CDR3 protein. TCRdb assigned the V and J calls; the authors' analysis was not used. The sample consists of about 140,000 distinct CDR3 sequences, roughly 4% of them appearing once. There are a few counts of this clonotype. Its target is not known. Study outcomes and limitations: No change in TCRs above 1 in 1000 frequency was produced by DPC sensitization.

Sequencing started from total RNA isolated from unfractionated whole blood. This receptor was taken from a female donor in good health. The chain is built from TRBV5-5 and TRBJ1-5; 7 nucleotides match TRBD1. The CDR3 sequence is CASSLGQGWSQPQHF. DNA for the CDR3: TGTGCCAGCAGCTTGGGACAGGGCTGGAGTCAGCCCCAGCATTTT.